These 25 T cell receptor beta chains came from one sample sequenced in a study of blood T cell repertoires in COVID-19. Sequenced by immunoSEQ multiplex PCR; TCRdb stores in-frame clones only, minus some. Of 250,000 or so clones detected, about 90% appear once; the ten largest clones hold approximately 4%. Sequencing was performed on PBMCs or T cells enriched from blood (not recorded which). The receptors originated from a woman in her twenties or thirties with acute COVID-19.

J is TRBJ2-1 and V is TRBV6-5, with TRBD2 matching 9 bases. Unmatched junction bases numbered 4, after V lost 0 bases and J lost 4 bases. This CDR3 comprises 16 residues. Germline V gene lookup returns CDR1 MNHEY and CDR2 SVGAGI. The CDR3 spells CASSYSGLADYNEQFF. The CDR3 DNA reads TGTGCCAGCAGTTACTCGGGACTAGCAGATTACAATGAGCAGTTCTTC.

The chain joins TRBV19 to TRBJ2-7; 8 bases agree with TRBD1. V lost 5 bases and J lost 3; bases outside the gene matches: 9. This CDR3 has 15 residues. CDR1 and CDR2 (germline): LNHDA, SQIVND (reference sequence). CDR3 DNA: TGTGCCAGTAGTCCTTGGACAGGGAAGGGCTACGAGCAGTACTTC. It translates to CASSPWTGKGYEQYF.

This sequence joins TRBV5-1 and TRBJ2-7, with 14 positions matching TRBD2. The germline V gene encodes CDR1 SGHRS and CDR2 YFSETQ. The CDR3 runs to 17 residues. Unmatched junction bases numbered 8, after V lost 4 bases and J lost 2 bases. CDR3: CASSPPGLAGVAYEQYF. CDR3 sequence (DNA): TGCGCCAGCAGCCCGCCGGGACTAGCGGGAGTAGCCTACGAGCAGTACTTC.

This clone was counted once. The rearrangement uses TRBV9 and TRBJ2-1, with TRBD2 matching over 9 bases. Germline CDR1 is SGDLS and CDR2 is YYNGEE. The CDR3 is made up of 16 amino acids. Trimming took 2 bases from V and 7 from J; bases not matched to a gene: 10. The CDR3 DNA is TGTGCCAGCAGCGTCCGTATAGCGGGAGATTTGAATGAGCAGTTCTTC. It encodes CASSVRIAGDLNEQFF. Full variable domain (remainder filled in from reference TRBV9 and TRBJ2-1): DSGVTQTPKHLITATGQRVTLRCSPRSGDLSVYWYQQSLDQGLQFLIQYYNGEERAKGNILERFSAQQFPDLHSELNLSSLELGDSALYFCASSVRIAGDLNEQFFGPGTRLTVL.

Here the CDR3 reads CAWSRAQETQYF. The CDR3 bases are TGTGCCTGGAGTAGAGCTCAAGAGACCCAGTACTTC. The chain joins TRBV30 to TRBJ2-5; D not resolved. Trimming removed 2 bases from V and 2 bases from J, with 6 bases in between. The CDR3 covers 12 residues. Germline V lookup: CDR1 GTSNPN, CDR2 SVGIG (reference sequence).

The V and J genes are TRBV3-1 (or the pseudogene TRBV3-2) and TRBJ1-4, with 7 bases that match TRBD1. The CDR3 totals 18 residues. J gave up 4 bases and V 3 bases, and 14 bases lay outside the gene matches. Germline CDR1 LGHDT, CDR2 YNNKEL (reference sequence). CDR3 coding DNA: TGTGCCAGCAGCCACTGGGGGGACAGAGGTCCTGGTAATGAAAAACTGTTTTTT. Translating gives CASSHWGDRGPGNEKLFF.

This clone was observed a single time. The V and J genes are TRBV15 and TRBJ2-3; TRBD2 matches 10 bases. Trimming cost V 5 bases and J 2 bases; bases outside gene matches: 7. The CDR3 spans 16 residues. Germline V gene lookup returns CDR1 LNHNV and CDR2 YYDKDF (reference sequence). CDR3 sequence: CATSLLTSGFTDTQYF. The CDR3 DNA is TGTGCCACCAGCCTCCTGACTAGCGGGTTCACAGATACGCAGTATTTT.

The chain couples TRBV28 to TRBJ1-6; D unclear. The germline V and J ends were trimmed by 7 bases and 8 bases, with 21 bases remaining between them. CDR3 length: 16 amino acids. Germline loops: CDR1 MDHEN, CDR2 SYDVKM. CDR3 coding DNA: TGTGCCAGCACCGCGTGGAGTCAACTGTGGGATTCACCCCTCCACTTT. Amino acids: CASTAWSQLWDSPLHF.

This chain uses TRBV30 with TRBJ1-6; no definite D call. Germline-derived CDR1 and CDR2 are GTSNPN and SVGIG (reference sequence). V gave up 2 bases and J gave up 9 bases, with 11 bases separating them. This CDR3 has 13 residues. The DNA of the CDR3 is TGTGCCTGGAGTCCGATCGACACTTCACCCCTCCACTTT. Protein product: CAWSPIDTSPLHF.

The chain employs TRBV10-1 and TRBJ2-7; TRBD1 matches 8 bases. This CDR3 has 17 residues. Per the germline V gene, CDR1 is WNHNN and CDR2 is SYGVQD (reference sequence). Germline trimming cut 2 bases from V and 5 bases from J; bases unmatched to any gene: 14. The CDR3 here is CASSEPTSLTGDDEQYF. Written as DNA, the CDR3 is TGCGCCAGCAGTGAGCCCACTTCCCTGACAGGGGATGACGAGCAGTACTTC.

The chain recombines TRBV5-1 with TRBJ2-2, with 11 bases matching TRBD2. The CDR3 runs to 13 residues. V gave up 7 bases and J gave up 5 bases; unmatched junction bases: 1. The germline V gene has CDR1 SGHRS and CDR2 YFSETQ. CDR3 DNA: TGCGCCAGCCGGACTAGCGGGACCGGGGAGCTGTTTTTT. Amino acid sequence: CASRTSGTGELFF.

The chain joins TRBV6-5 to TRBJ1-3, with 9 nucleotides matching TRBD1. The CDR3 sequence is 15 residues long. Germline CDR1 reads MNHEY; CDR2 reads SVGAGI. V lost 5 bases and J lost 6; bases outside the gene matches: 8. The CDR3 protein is CASSTTTGGANTIYF. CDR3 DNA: TGTGCCAGCAGTACAACAACAGGGGGCGCAAACACCATATATTTT.

The CDR3: CASSQVRETNEKLFF. CDR3 DNA sequence: TGCGCCAGCAGCCAAGTCAGGGAAACTAATGAAAAACTGTTTTTT. The chain uses TRBV4-3 and TRBJ1-4, with D possibly TRBD1 on 5 matching bases. Germline lookup yields CDR1 LGHNA and CDR2 YSLEER. With 1 base removed from V and 1 base from J, the gap between germline ends came to 7 bases. The CDR3 sequence is 15 residues long.

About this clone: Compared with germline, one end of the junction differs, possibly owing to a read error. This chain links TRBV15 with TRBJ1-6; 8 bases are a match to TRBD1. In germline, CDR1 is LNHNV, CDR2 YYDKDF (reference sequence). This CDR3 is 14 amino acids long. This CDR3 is CATSRPDSTGALRF. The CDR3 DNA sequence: TGTGCCACCAGCAGACCAGACTCGACAGGGGCCCTCCGGTTT. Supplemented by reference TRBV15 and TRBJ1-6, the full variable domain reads DAMVIQNPRYQVTQFGKPVTLSCSQTLNHNVMYWYQQKSSQAPKLLFHYYDKDFNNEADTPDNFQSRRPNTSFCFLDIRSPGLGDTAMYLCATSRPDSTGALRFGNGTRLTVT.

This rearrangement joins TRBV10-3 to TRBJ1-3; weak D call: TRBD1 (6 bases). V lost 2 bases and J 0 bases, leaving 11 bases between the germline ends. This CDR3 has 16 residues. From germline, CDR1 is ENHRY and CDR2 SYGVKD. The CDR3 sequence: CAISEGQPSSGNTIYF. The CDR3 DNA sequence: TGTGCCATCAGTGAGGGACAGCCGAGCTCTGGAAACACCATATATTTT.

The CDR3 region is CASSPSESNQPQHF. The CDR3 DNA is TGTGCCAGCAGCCCCAGCGAAAGCAATCAGCCCCAGCATTTT. This rearrangement joins TRBV7-9 to TRBJ1-5; D call uncertain. Trimming cost V 5 bases and J 1 base, with 9 bases left between them. Germline values: CDR1 SEHNR, CDR2 FQNEAQ (reference sequence). The length of the CDR3 is 14 residues.

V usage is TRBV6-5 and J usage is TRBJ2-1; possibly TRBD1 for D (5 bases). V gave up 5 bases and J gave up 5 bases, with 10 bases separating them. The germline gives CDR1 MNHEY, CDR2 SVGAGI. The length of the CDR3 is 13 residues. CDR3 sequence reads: CASSPETDNEQFF. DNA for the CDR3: TGTGCCAGCAGTCCAGAGACAGACAATGAGCAGTTCTTC.

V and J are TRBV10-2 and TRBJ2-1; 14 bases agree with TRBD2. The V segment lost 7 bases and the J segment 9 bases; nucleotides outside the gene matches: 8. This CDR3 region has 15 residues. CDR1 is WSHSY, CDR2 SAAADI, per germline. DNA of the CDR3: TGCGCCAGCATACCTCCGGGACTAGCGGGAGTTGAGCAGTTCTTC. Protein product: CASIPPGLAGVEQFF.

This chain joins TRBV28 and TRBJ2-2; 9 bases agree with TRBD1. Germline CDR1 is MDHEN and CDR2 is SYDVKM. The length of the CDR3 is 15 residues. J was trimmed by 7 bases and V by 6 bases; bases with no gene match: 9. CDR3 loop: CASSYSGTGIGELFF. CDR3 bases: TGTGCCAGCAGCTATTCCGGGACAGGGATCGGGGAGCTGTTTTTT.

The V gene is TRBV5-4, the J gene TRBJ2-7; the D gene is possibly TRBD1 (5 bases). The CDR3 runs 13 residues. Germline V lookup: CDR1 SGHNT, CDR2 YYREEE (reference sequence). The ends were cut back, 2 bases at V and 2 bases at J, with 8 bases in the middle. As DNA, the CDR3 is TGTGCCAGCAGCTTACAGGACCCCTACGAGCAGTACTTC. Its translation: CASSLQDPYEQYF.

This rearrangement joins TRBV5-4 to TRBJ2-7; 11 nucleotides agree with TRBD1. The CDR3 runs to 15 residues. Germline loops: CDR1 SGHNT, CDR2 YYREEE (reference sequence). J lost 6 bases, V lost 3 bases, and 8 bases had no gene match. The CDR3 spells CASSWGQGGVGEQYF. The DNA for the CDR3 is TGTGCCAGCAGCTGGGGACAGGGGGGGGTCGGCGAGCAGTACTTC. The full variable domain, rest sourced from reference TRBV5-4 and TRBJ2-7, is ETGVTQSPTHLIKTRGQQVTLRCSSQSGHNTVSWYQQALGQGPQFIFQYYREEENGRGNFPPRFSGLQFPNYSSELNVNALELDDSALYLCASSWGQGGVGEQYFGPGTRLTVT.

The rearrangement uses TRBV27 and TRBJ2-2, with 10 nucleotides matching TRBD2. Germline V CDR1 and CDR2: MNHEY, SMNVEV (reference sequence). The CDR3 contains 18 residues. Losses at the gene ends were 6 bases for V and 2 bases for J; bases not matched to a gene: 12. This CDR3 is CASSTFRPSGSNTGELFF. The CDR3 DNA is TGTGCCAGCAGCACATTTCGGCCTAGCGGGAGTAACACCGGGGAGCTGTTTTTT.

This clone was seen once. The CDR3 is CASSKSGLPLTDTQYF. In DNA form, the CDR3 reads TGTGCCAGCAGTAAATCGGGACTTCCTCTCACAGATACGCAGTATTTT. The rearrangement links TRBV28 to TRBJ2-3; D is possibly TRBD2 (6 bases). The CDR3 sequence is 16 residues long. Trimming stripped 5 bases from V and 2 bases from J, with 17 bases between. The germline CDR1 and CDR2 sequences are MDHEN and SYDVKM.

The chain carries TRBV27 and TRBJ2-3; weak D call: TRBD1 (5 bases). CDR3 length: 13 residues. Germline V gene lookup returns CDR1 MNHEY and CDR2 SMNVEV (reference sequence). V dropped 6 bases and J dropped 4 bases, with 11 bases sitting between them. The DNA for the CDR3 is TGTGCCAGCAGACTGCTAGGGGCAGATACGCAGTATTTT. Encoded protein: CASRLLGADTQYF.

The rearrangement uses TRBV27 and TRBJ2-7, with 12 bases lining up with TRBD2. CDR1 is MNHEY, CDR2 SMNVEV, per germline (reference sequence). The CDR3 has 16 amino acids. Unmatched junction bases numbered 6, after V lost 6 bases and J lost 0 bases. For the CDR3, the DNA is TGTGCCAGCAGGCCCCAACTAGCGGGAGGCTCCTACGAGCAGTACTTC. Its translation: CASRPQLAGGSYEQYF.